These 32 T cell receptor beta chains came from one sample sequenced in a study of blood T cell repertoires in COVID-19. The repertoire was sequenced with immunoSEQ multiplex PCR; TCRdb's copy has only in-frame clones and lacks some. There are approximately 150,000 clones in the sample; over 70% occur only once, and roughly 37% lies in the top ten. Sample: peripheral blood. The receptors derive from a middle-aged man who had recovered from COVID-19.

The V gene is TRBV2, the J gene TRBJ2-3; 7 nucleotides align to TRBD2. Trimming cost V 8 bases and J 0 bases; bases outside gene matches: 14. CDR1 and CDR2 from the germline V gene are SNHLY and FYNNEI. The CDR3 runs to 17 residues. CDR3 protein: CASLSTPLAPSTDTQYF. DNA for the CDR3: TGTGCCAGCTTGTCCACGCCACTAGCGCCAAGCACAGATACGCAGTATTTT.

The genes are TRBV9 and TRBJ1-2; D not resolved. The CDR3 contains 14 residues. Trimming stripped 4 bases from V and 2 bases from J, with 12 bases between. The germline CDR1 and CDR2 sequences are SGDLS and YYNGEE. The CDR3 sequence: CASSPERQNYGYTF. CDR3 DNA: TGTGCCAGCAGCCCTGAGAGGCAGAACTATGGCTACACCTTC.

The chain combines TRBV6-5 with TRBJ1-1; 7 nucleotides match TRBD1. The CDR3 has 14 residues. Germline V lookup: CDR1 MNHEY, CDR2 SVGAGI. The V gene end was trimmed by 8 bases and the J gene end by 1 base; junction bases not matched to a gene: 7. Here the CDR3 reads CASAKGARNTEAFF. The CDR3 region has the DNA TGTGCCAGCGCAAAGGGGGCTAGGAACACTGAAGCTTTCTTT.

The chain couples TRBV5-1 to TRBJ2-1; TRBD1 matches at 10 bases. This CDR3 region has 16 residues. The V gene end was trimmed by 4 bases and the J gene end by 4 bases; junction bases not matched to a gene: 8. The V gene's germline CDR1 is SGHRS and CDR2 YFSETQ. The CDR3, as DNA: TGCGCCAGCAGCAAAAGGGACAGGGGCCCTTACAATGAGCAGTTCTTC. Its translation: CASSKRDRGPYNEQFF. The whole variable domain, filled in from reference TRBV5-1 and TRBJ2-1, reads KAGVTQTPRYLIKTRGQQVTLSCSPISGHRSVSWYQQTPGQGLQFLFEYFSETQRNKGNFPGRFSGRQFSNSRSEMNVSTLELGDSALYLCASSKRDRGPYNEQFFGPGTRLTVL.

This CDR3 reads CASSLGRFRGGAFQGELFF. CDR3 sequence (DNA): TGTGCCAGCAGCTTAGGTCGATTTCGCGGGGGGGCCTTCCAAGGGGAGCTGTTTTTT. V gene TRBV11-2 combines with J gene TRBJ2-2, with TRBD2 identical over 9 bases. The CDR3 sequence is 19 residues long. The ends lost 1 base at V and 8 bases at J; junction bases unmatched: 17. Germline V CDR1 and CDR2: SGHAT, FQNNGV.

The genes are TRBV18 and TRBJ1-4, with 7 bases matching TRBD1. Per the germline V gene, CDR1 is KGHSH and CDR2 is LQKENI. Trimming cost V 4 bases and J 3 bases; bases outside gene matches: 5. The CDR3 consists of 15 residues. The CDR3 nucleotides read TGTGCCAGCTCACAGGACAGGCGACCTAATGAAAAACTGTTTTTT. Protein product: CASSQDRRPNEKLFF.

The rearrangement uses TRBV18 and TRBJ2-6, with TRBD2 matching 12 bases. V shed 1 base and J 4 bases; nucleotides not matched to a gene: 8. Germline lookup yields CDR1 KGHSH and CDR2 LQKENI. The CDR3 runs to 19 residues. The CDR3 loop reads CASSPRPSGGDSGANVLTF. In nucleotides, the CDR3 is TGTGCCAGCTCACCACGGCCTAGCGGGGGGGATTCCGGGGCCAACGTCCTGACTTTC.

This chain joins TRBV7-6 and TRBJ1-4, with TRBD1 matching 9 bases. CDR1 and CDR2 (germline): SGHVS, FNYEAQ. The CDR3 has 17 residues. Losses at the gene ends were 5 bases for V and 4 bases for J; bases not matched to a gene: 11. The CDR3 region has the DNA TGTGCCAGCAGCGCCAACAGGGGGCGCAGCTTTAATGAAAAACTGTTTTTT. This encodes CASSANRGRSFNEKLFF.

This clone was counted ten times or more. CDR3 loop: CASSADTYEQYF. CDR3 nucleotide sequence: TGTGCCAGCAGTGCGGACACCTACGAGCAGTACTTC. The chain is built from TRBV2 and TRBJ2-7, with a tentative D call TRBD1 (5 bases). The V gene's germline CDR1 is SNHLY and CDR2 FYNNEI. The CDR3 consists of 12 residues. Trimming cost V 4 bases and J 2 bases, with 6 bases left between them.

The rearrangement joins TRBV7-3 to TRBJ2-1; tentatively, D is TRBD2 (6 bases). CDR1 is SGHTA, CDR2 FQGTGA, per germline. This CDR3 is 13 amino acids long. The V gene lost 3 bases and the J gene lost 8 bases, with 11 bases spanning the gap. CDR3 sequence (DNA): TGTGCCAGCAGCTTCGGAGGGTTGGATGAGCAGTTCTTC. Translating gives CASSFGGLDEQFF.

This sequence joins TRBV7-8 and TRBJ2-5; TRBD2 aligns across 8 bases. The V segment lost 4 bases and the J segment 5 bases; nucleotides outside the gene matches: 15. This CDR3 has 17 amino acids. Germline V gives CDR1 SGHVS, CDR2 FQNEAQ. In DNA form, the CDR3 reads TGTGCCAGCAGCTGGCCCCTAGGGGGTAGCGGGGATGAGACCCAGTACTTC. Translated, it gives CASSWPLGGSGDETQYF.

The chain uses TRBV5-1 and TRBJ2-7, with 8 bases that match TRBD2. The CDR3 has 13 amino acids. V lost 3 bases, J lost 6 bases, and 5 bases stayed unmatched. CDR1 and CDR2 from the germline V gene are SGHRS and YFSETQ. CDR3 bases: TGCGCCAGCAGCTCGGGGGGGCGGGCCGAGCAGTACTTC. Translating it yields CASSSGGRAEQYF. Based on the CDR3 plus reference TRBV5-1 and TRBJ2-7, the full variable domain is KAGVTQTPRYLIKTRGQQVTLSCSPISGHRSVSWYQQTPGQGLQFLFEYFSETQRNKGNFPGRFSGRQFSNSRSEMNVSTLELGDSALYLCASSSGGRAEQYFGPGTRLTVT.

The chain recombines TRBV9 with TRBJ1-1, with a tentative D call TRBD1 (5 bases). The V end lost 4 bases, the J end lost 3 bases, and 16 bases lay between the germline ends. The CDR3 sequence is 15 residues long. Germline V gives CDR1 SGDLS, CDR2 YYNGEE. CDR3 sequence reads: CASSPGGARDTEAFF. CDR3 nucleotides: TGTGCCAGCAGCCCGGGAGGGGCAAGGGACACTGAAGCTTTCTTT.

V and J are TRBV11-2 and TRBJ1-2; D possibly corresponds to TRBD1 (5 bases). CDR1 is SGHAT and CDR2 is FQNNGV in the germline V gene. Trimming cost V 5 bases and J 8 bases, with 18 bases left between them. The CDR3 has 14 amino acids. Here the CDR3 reads CASSHDSGAGGYTF. The CDR3 DNA is TGTGCCAGCAGCCACGACAGCGGAGCGGGGGGCTACACCTTC.

The chain recombines TRBV5-1 with TRBJ2-3; 7 bases match TRBD2. The CDR3 consists of 15 residues. Germline lookup yields CDR1 SGHRS and CDR2 YFSETQ. J lost 2 bases, V lost 3 bases, and 6 bases had no gene match. The CDR3 bases are TGCGCCAGCAGCTCAAGTCTAGCGGACACAGATACGCAGTATTTT. It yields the protein CASSSSLADTDTQYF.

The chain carries TRBV6-2 or TRBV6-3 and TRBJ2-7; D possibly corresponds to TRBD1 (5 bases). This CDR3 has 15 amino acids. V lost 5 bases and J lost 2, with 16 bases in between. Germline CDR1 is MNHEY and CDR2 is SVGEGT. CDR3 in DNA: TGTGCCAGCAGTGATCAGACAGTCAACCCCTACGAGCAGTACTTC. Protein sequence: CASSDQTVNPYEQYF.

The CDR3 protein is CASSLAGSYSYEQYF. CDR3 nucleotides: TGTGCCAGCAGCTTGGCGGGTAGCTACTCCTACGAGCAGTACTTC. The rearrangement joins TRBV5-4 to TRBJ2-7; D gene uncertain. V lost 0 bases, J lost 0 bases, and 10 bases lay in between. CDR3 size: 15 residues. The V gene's germline CDR1 is SGHNT and CDR2 YYREEE (reference sequence).

The CDR3 region is CASSDSGEDTDTQYF. The CDR3 nucleotides are TGTGCCAGCAGTGATAGCGGGGAAGATACAGATACGCAGTATTTT. The chain links TRBV6-1 to TRBJ2-3; 8 nucleotides match TRBD2. Germline V CDR1 and CDR2: MNHNS, SASEGT. The CDR3 runs 15 residues. The V segment lost 3 bases and the J segment 3 bases; nucleotides outside the gene matches: 5.

The chain joins TRBV27 to TRBJ1-5; tentatively, D is TRBD1 (5 bases). From germline, CDR1 is MNHEY and CDR2 SMNVEV (reference sequence). Between the trimmed V and J ends, which lost 0 bases and 6 bases, there was a span of 12 bases. The CDR3 is 15 residues long. The CDR3 reads CASSLSWGEGQPQHF. The CDR3 DNA follows: TGTGCCAGCAGTTTATCGTGGGGGGAGGGTCAGCCCCAGCATTTT.

The chain uses TRBV2 and TRBJ2-7; the D gene is possibly TRBD2 (6 bases). Looked up from germline, CDR1 is SNHLY and CDR2 is FYNNEI. V was pared by 9 bases and J by 3 bases, with 9 bases between. This CDR3 contains 11 residues. The CDR3 nucleotides are TGTGCCAGTGGAGGGGACTACGAGCAGTACTTC. As protein: CASGGDYEQYF. The whole variable domain, filled in from reference TRBV2 and TRBJ2-7, reads EPEVTQTPSHQVTQMGQEVILRCVPISNHLYFYWYRQILGQKVEFLVSFYNNEISEKSEIFDDQFSVERPDGSNFTLKIRSTKLEDSAMYFCASGGDYEQYFGPGTRLTVT.

This clone appeared a single time. The chain is built from TRBV5-1 and TRBJ1-2; 9 nucleotides agree with TRBD1. Germline values: CDR1 SGHRS, CDR2 YFSETQ. V dropped 4 bases and J dropped 7; count of bases not matched to a gene: 5. This CDR3 has 13 amino acids. The CDR3, as DNA: TGCGCCAGCAGCAGAGGACAGGGGATTGGCTACACCTTC. Its translation is CASSRGQGIGYTF.

V is TRBV5-1 and J is TRBJ1-6; TRBD1 is a possible D gene (6 bases). The CDR3 spans 16 residues. The ends were cut back, 1 base at V and 3 bases at J, with 11 bases in the middle. From germline, CDR1 is SGHRS and CDR2 YFSETQ. The CDR3 here is CASSLQGMDYNSPLHF. The CDR3 region has the DNA TGCGCCAGCAGCTTGCAGGGGATGGACTATAATTCACCCCTCCACTTT. Full variable domain (outside the CDR3, taken from reference TRBV5-1 and TRBJ1-6): KAGVTQTPRYLIKTRGQQVTLSCSPISGHRSVSWYQQTPGQGLQFLFEYFSETQRNKGNFPGRFSGRQFSNSRSEMNVSTLELGDSALYLCASSLQGMDYNSPLHFGNGTRLTVT.

The chain employs TRBV6-5 and TRBJ1-2; 8 bases are a match to TRBD1. The CDR3 loop spans 14 amino acids. J lost 4 bases, V lost 2 bases, and 3 bases had no gene match. Per the germline V gene, CDR1 is MNHEY and CDR2 is SVGAGI. DNA for the CDR3: TGTGCCAGCAGTTACGGAGGGACAGGCTATGGCTACACCTTC. Amino acid sequence: CASSYGGTGYGYTF.

This chain joins TRBV9 and TRBJ1-1; no reliable D call. This CDR3 spans 14 amino acids. Trimming left V 5 bases short and J 5 bases short, with 16 bases between. The germline V gene has CDR1 SGDLS and CDR2 YYNGEE. For the CDR3, the DNA is TGTGCCAGCAGTCGTAATCAGGAAGGTACTGAAGCTTTCTTT. It specifies CASSRNQEGTEAFF.

V is TRBV18 and J is TRBJ1-5, with D tentatively TRBD1 (6 bases). CDR1 KGHSH and CDR2 LQKENI come from the germline V gene. The V and J ends lost 1 base and 0 bases respectively, with 10 bases between them. The CDR3 totals 16 residues. This CDR3 reads CASSPRTDNSNQPQHF. The CDR3 DNA follows: TGTGCCAGCTCACCACGGACAGATAATAGCAATCAGCCCCAGCATTTT.

A few counts support this clone. The V gene is TRBV9, the J gene TRBJ1-1; a weak D match, TRBD1 (6 bases). V shed 0 bases and J shed 5 bases, with 14 bases lying between them. CDR3 length: 15 amino acids. Germline CDR1 reads SGDLS; CDR2 reads YYNGEE. CDR3 nucleotides: TGTGCCAGCAGCGTAGAGGGGTCAGGGGTAACTGAAGCTTTCTTT. This gives the protein CASSVEGSGVTEAFF.

The rearrangement links TRBV11-3 to TRBJ2-3, with unresolved D. Per germline, CDR1 SGHNT and CDR2 YENEEA. CDR3 size: 12 residues. Trimming took off 5 bases at V and 0 bases at J, with 3 bases between the two ends. The CDR3 sequence is CASSLSTDTQYF. The CDR3, as DNA: TGTGCCAGCAGCCTAAGCACAGATACGCAGTATTTT. The complete variable domain, with remaining parts taken from reference TRBV11-3 and TRBJ2-3, reads EAGVVQSPRYKIIEKKQPVAFWCNPISGHNTLYWYLQNLGQGPELLIRYENEEAVDDSQLPKDRFSAERLKGVDSTLKIQPAELGDSAVYLCASSLSTDTQYFGPGTRLTVL.

V is TRBV4-3 and J is TRBJ1-6; D is perhaps TRBD1 (5 bases). The CDR3 extends over 15 amino acids. The germline V gene encodes CDR1 LGHNA and CDR2 YSLEER. V lost 0 bases and J lost 14, with 17 bases in between. CDR3 DNA sequence: TGCGCCAGCAGCCAAGAAACAGCCAGGGTTGTGTCCCTCCACTTT. Residues: CASSQETARVVSLHF.

The gene calls are TRBV6-5 and TRBJ1-5; D unclear. The CDR3 sequence is 12 residues long. The V and J ends lost 5 bases and 2 bases respectively, with 4 bases between them. CDR1 is MNHEY, CDR2 SVGAGI, per germline. The CDR3 protein is CASSQGNQPQHF. The CDR3 DNA sequence: TGTGCCAGCAGTCAGGGCAATCAGCCCCAGCATTTT.

This sequence joins TRBV7-8 and TRBJ2-1; 7 nucleotides agree with TRBD2. The CDR3 is 15 residues long. Looked up from germline, CDR1 is SGHVS and CDR2 is FQNEAQ. The junction had 4 bases not matched to a gene; V was cut back by 5 bases and J by 0 bases. The CDR3 bases are TGTGCCAGCAGCAGCAAGCGGGGCTCCTACAATGAGCAGTTCTTC. Its protein product is CASSSKRGSYNEQFF.

This clone was detected once. The gene calls are TRBV2 and TRBJ2-7; TRBD1 agrees at 8 bases. The CDR3 loop spans 13 amino acids. Losses at the gene ends were 7 bases for V and 4 bases for J; bases not matched to a gene: 6. Germline V gene data show CDR1 as SNHLY and CDR2 as FYNNEI. The CDR3 DNA sequence: TGTGCCAGCACGGACAGGGTCGGGTACGAGCAGTACTTC. This translates into CASTDRVGYEQYF.

The V call is TRBV7-9, the J call TRBJ1-2, with 12 bases fitting TRBD1. Germline CDR1 SEHNR, CDR2 FQNEAQ (reference sequence). The J segment lost 7 bases and the V segment lost 4 bases, leaving 4 bases of the junction unmatched. The CDR3 has 14 amino acids. The DNA of the CDR3 is TGTGCCAGCAGCTGGGACAGGGGGCTTACTGGCTACACCTTC. Translation gives CASSWDRGLTGYTF.